This TCR beta chain appears in the sequencing data of a study of long-term antiretroviral therapy in people with HIV. Study-level points and caveats: Dominating the repertoire at all time points were the clones that expanded before ART.

The table lists this clone with a few counts. Antigen specificity is unknown. With survey level as its setting, the immunoSEQ assay was v3.0. Each sample had sequencing targeting roughly 35,000-50,000 T-cell genomes. Generated by immunoSEQ multiplex PCR, the TCRdb table keeps only in-frame clones and is missing some. This table holds about 25,000 clones, about four fifths found once. The CDR3 extends over 14 amino acids. CDR1 is SGHNT and CDR2 is YYREEE in the germline V gene (reference sequence). V was pared by 3 bases and J by 8 bases, with 6 bases of the junction left unmatched. The receptor comes from a man aged 30 to 39 with HIV. The source material was unsorted PBMCs, sampled 0.7 years before starting antiretroviral therapy. The chain is built from TRBV5-4 and TRBJ1-2, with 11 positions matching TRBD1. This CDR3 reads CASSSGTGGRGYTF. Written as DNA, the CDR3 is TGTGCCAGCAGCTCCGGGACAGGGGGAAGAGGCTACACCTTC.